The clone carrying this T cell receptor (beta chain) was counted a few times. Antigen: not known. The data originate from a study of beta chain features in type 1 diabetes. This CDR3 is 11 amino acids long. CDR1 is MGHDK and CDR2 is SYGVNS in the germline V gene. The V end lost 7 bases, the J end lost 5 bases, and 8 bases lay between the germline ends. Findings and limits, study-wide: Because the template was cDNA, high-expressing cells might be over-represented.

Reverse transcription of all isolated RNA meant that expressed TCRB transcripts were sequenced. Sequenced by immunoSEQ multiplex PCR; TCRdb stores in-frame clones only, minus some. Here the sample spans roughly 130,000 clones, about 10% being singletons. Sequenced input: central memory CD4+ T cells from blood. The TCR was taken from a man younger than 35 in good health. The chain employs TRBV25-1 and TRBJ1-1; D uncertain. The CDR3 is CASTRGTEAFF. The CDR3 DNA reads TGTGCCAGCACACGGGGTACTGAAGCTTTCTTT.